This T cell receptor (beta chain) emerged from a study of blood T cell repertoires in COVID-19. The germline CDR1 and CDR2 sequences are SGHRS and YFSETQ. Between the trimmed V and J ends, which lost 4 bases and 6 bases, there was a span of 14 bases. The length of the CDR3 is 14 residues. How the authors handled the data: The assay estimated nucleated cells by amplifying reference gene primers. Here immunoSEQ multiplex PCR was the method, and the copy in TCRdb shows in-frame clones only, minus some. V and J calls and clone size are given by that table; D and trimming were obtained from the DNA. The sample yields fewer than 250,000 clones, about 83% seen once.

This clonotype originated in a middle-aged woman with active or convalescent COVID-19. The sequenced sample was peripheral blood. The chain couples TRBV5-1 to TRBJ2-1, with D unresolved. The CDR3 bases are TGCGCCAGCAGCCTCACCGCCGGGTCCAATGAGCAGTTCTTC. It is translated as CASSLTAGSNEQFF.